The TCR beta chain described here comes from a study of T cells in Graves' hyperthyroidism and ophthalmopathy. Study-wide results and limits: Peripheral blood also featured most of the thyroid clonotypes expanded above 0.001. The model anticipated ophthalmopathy a median approximately 6.5 months pre-onset.

The source material, RNA transcripts, was used to amplify TCR beta CDR3 regions. During a first-round RT-PCR of the TCR CDR3, the HTBI primer set was used. TCRdb redid the calling of the multiplex PCR reads with MiXCR, one entry per CDR3 protein. The sample holds under 400,000 distinct CDR3 sequences, 15% to 20% seen once. Patients aged 18 to 65 with hyperthyroidism were newly diagnosed, with duration under 2 months. For this clonotype: Antigen: not known.

Germline V gives CDR1 SGHTA, CDR2 FQGTGA. There are 15 residues in the CDR3. Deletions cut 2 bases from V and 6 bases from J, with 16 bases between. The sample comprised blood. The rearrangement uses TRBV7-3 and TRBJ1-2; D gene uncertain. The clonotype originates from a woman aged 50 to 65 with Graves' hyperthyroidism. The CDR3 loop reads CASSLAEGTEHGYTF. CDR3 DNA: TGTGCCAGCAGCTTAGCGGAAGGAACGGAACATGGCTACACCTTC.